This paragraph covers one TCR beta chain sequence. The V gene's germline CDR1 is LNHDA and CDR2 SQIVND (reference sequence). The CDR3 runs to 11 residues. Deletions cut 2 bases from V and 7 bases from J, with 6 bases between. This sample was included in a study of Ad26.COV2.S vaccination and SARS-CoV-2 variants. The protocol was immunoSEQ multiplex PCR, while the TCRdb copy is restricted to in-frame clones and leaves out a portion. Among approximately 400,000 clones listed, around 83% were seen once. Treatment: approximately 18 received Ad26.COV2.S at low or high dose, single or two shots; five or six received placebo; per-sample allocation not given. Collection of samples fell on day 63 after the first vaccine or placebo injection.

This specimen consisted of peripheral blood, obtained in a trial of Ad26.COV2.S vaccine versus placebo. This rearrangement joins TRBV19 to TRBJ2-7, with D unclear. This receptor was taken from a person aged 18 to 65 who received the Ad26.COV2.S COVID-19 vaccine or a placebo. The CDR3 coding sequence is TGTGCCAGTAGTATACTGGGGGAGCAGTACTTC. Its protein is CASSILGEQYF.